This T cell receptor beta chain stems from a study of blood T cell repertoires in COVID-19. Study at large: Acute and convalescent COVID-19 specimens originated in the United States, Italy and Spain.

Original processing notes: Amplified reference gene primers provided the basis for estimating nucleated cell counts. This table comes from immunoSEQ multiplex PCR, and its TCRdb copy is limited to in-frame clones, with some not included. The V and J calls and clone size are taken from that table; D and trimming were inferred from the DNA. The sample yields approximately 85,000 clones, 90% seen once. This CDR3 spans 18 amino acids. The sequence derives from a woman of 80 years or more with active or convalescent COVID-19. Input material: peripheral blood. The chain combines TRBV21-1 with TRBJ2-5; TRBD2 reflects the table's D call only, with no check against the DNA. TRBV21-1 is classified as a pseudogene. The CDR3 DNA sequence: TGTGCCAGCAGCAAAGCGTCTAGCGGGAGGGCCCTCGAGGAGACCCAGTACTTC. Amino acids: CASSKASSGRALEETQYF.